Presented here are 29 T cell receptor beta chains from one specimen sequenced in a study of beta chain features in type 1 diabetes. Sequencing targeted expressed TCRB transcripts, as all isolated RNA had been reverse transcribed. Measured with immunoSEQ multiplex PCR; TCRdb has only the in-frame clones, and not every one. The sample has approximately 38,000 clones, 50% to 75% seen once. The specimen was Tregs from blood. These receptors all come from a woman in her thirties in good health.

The CDR3 reads CASSGRLARTDTQYF. The CDR3 region has the DNA TGTGCCAGCAGCGGGAGACTAGCTCGTACAGATACGCAGTATTTT. This sequence joins TRBV9 and TRBJ2-3; 7 nucleotides agree with TRBD2. Germline V gene lookup returns CDR1 SGDLS and CDR2 YYNGEE. This CDR3 is 15 amino acids long. V dropped 3 bases and J dropped 3; count of bases not matched to a gene: 7.

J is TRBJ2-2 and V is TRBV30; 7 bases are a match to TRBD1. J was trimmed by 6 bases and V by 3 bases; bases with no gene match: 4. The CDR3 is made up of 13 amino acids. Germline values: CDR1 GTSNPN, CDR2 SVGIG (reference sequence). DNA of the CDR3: TGTGCCTGGAGCACCCAGGGGGCCGGGGAGCTGTTTTTT. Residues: CAWSTQGAGELFF. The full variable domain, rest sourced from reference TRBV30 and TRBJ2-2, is SQTIHQWPATLVQPVGSPLSLECTVEGTSNPNLYWYRQAAGRGLQLLFYSVGIGQISSEVPQNLSASRPQDRQFILSSKKLLLSDSGFYLCAWSTQGAGELFFGEGSRLTVL.

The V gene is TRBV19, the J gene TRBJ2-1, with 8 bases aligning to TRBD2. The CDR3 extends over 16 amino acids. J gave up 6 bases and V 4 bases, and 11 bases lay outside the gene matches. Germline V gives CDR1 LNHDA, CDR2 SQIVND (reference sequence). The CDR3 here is CASSNRPGGPGNEQFF. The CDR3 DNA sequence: TGTGCCAGTAGTAATAGGCCGGGAGGGCCAGGCAATGAGCAGTTCTTC.

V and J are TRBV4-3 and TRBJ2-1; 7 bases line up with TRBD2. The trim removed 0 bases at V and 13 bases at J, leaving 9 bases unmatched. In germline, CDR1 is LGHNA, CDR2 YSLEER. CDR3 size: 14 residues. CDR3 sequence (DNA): TGCGCCAGCAGCCAAGATGAGGTTGGGGGGGATCAGTTCTTC. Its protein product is CASSQDEVGGDQFF.

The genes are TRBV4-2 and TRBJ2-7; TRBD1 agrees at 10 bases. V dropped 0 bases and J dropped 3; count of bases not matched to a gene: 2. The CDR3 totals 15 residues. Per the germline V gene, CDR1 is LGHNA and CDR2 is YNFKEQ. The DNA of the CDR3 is TGTGCCAGCAGCCAAGACGACAGGGGGCTCTACGAGCAGTACTTC. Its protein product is CASSQDDRGLYEQYF.

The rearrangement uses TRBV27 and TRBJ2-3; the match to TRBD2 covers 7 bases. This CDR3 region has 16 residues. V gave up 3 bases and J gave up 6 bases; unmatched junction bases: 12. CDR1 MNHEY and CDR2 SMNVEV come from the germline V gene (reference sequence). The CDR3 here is CASSFGGTKSLDTQYF. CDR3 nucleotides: TGTGCCAGCAGTTTCGGTGGGACTAAGAGCTTGGATACGCAGTATTTT.

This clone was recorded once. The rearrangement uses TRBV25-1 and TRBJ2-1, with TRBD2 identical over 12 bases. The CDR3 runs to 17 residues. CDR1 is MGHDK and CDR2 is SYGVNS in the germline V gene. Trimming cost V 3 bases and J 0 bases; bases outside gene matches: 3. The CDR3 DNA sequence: TGTGCCAGCAGTGACCTGACTAGCGGGAGCTCCTACAATGAGCAGTTCTTC. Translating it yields CASSDLTSGSSYNEQFF.

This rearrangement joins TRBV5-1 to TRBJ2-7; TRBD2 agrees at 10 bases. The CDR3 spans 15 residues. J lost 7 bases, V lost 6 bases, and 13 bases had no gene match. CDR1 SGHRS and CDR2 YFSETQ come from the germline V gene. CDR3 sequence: CASNPLAGARGEQYF. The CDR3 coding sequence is TGCGCCAGCAACCCTCTAGCGGGAGCGAGAGGAGAGCAGTACTTC.

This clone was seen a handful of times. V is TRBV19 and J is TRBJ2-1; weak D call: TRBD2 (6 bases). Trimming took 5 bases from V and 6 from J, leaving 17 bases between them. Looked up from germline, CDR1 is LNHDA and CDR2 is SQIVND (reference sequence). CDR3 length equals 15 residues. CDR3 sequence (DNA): TGTGCCAGTAGTGTAACCGGGGAGGCGTTCAATGAGCAGTTCTTC. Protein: CASSVTGEAFNEQFF.

The CDR3 reads CATRTSGAANEQFF. CDR3 nucleotide sequence: TGCGCCACCCGGACTAGCGGTGCAGCCAATGAGCAGTTCTTC. This chain connects TRBV5-1 to TRBJ2-1; 10 nucleotides agree with TRBD2. Losses at the gene ends were 9 bases for V and 6 bases for J; bases not matched to a gene: 9. Germline V gives CDR1 SGHRS, CDR2 YFSETQ. CDR3 length equals 14 residues.

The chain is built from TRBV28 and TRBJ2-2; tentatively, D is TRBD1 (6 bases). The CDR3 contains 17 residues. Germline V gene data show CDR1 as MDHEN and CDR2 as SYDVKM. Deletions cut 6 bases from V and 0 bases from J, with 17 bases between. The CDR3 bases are TGTGCCAGCAGCCCACCCCTGGGACAAGCGAACACCGGGGAGCTGTTTTTT. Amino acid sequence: CASSPPLGQANTGELFF.

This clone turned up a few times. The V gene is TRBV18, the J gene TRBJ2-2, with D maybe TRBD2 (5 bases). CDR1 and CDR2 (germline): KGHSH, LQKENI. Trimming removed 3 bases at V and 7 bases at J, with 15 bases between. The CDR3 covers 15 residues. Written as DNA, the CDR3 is TGTGCCAGCTCACCTCCCTCCGGAGGCGACGGGGAGCTGTTTTTT. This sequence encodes CASSPPSGGDGELFF. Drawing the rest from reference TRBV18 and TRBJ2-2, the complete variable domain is NAGVMQNPRHLVRRRGQEARLRCSPMKGHSHVYWYRQLPEEGLKFMVYLQKENIIDESGMPKERFSAEFPKEGPSILRIQQVVRGDSAAYFCASSPPSGGDGELFFGEGSRLTVL.

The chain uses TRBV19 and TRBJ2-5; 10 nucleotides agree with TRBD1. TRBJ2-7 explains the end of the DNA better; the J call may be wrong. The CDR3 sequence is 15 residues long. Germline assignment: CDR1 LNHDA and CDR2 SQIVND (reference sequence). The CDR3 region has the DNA TGTGCCAGTAGTGGGCGGGACAGGGGCTTCTACGAGCAGTACTTC. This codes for CASSGRDRGFYEQYF.

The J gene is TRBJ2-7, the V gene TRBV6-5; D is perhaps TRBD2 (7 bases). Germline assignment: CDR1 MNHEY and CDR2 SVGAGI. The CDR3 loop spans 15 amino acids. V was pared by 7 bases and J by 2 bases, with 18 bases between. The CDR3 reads CASKSGAGEAYEQYF. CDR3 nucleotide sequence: TGTGCCAGCAAATCAGGGGCGGGAGAGGCCTACGAGCAGTACTTC.

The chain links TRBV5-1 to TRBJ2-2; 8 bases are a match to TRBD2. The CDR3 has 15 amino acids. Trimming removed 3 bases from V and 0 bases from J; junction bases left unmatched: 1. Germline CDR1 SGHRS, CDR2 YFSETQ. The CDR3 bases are TGCGCCAGCAGCTCTAGCGGGTCGAACACCGGGGAGCTGTTTTTT. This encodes CASSSSGSNTGELFF.

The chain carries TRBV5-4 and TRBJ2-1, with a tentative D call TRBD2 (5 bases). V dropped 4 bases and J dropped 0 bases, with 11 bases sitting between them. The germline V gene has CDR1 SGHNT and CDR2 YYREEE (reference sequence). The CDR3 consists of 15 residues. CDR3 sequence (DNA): TGTGCCAGCAGCGACCAGAGCGGCTCCTACAATGAGCAGTTCTTC. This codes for CASSDQSGSYNEQFF. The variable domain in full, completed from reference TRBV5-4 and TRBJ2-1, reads ETGVTQSPTHLIKTRGQQVTLRCSSQSGHNTVSWYQQALGQGPQFIFQYYREEENGRGNFPPRFSGLQFPNYSSELNVNALELDDSALYLCASSDQSGSYNEQFFGPGTRLTVL.

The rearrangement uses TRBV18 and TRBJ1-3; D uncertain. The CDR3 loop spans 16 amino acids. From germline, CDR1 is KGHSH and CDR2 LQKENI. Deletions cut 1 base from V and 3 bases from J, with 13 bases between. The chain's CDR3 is CASSPREGTDGNTIYF. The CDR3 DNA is TGTGCCAGCTCACCACGCGAGGGAACGGATGGAAACACCATATATTTT. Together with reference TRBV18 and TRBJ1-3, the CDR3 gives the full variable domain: NAGVMQNPRHLVRRRGQEARLRCSPMKGHSHVYWYRQLPEEGLKFMVYLQKENIIDESGMPKERFSAEFPKEGPSILRIQQVVRGDSAAYFCASSPREGTDGNTIYFGEGSWLTVV.

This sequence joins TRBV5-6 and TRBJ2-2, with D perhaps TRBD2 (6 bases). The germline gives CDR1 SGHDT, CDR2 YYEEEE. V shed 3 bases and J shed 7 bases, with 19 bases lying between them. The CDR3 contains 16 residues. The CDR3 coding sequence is TGTGCCAGCAGCTACTCAAGGGCGGGGCGCAGCGGGGAGCTGTTTTTT. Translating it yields CASSYSRAGRSGELFF.

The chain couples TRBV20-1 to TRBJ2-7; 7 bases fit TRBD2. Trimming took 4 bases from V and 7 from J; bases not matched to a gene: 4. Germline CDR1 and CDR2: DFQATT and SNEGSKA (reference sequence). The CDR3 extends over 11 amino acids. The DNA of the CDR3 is TGCAGTGCTAACGAGCGGGATGAGCAGTACTTC. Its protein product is CSANERDEQYF.

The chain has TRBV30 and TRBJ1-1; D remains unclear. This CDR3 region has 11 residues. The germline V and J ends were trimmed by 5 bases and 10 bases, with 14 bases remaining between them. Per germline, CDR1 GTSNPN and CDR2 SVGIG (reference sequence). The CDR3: CAWGDTGIAFF. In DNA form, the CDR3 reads TGTGCCTGGGGAGACACGGGAATAGCTTTCTTT.

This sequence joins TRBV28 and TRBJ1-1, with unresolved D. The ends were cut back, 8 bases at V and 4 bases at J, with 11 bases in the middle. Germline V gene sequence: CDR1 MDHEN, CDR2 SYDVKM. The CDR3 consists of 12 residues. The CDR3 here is CASSEGGTEAFF. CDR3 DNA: TGTGCCAGCTCGGAGGGCGGCACTGAAGCTTTCTTT.

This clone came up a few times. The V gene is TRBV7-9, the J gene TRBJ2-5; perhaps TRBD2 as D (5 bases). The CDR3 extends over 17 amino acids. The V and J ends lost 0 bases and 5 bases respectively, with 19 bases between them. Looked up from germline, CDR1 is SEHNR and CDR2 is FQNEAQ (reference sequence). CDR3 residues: CASSLATGSYLPETQYF. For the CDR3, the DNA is TGTGCCAGCAGCTTAGCCACGGGGTCCTATCTGCCCGAGACCCAGTACTTC.

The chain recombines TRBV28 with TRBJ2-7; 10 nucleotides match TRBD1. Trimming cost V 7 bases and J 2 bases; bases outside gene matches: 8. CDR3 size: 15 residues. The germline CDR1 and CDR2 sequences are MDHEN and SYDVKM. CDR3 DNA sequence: TGTGCCAGCACCCCCGGGACAGGGGTAACCTACGAGCAGTACTTC. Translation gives CASTPGTGVTYEQYF.

CDR3 sequence reads: CASSPLAPRTGVHYEQYF. The DNA of the CDR3 is TGTGCCAGCAGCCCTCTAGCCCCGCGGACAGGGGTTCACTACGAGCAGTACTTC. V is TRBV4-2 and J is TRBJ2-7; 9 nucleotides agree with TRBD1. V shed 4 bases, J shed 3 bases, and the junction held 16 bases outside the gene matches. The CDR3 spans 18 residues. Germline CDR1 and CDR2: LGHNA and YNFKEQ.

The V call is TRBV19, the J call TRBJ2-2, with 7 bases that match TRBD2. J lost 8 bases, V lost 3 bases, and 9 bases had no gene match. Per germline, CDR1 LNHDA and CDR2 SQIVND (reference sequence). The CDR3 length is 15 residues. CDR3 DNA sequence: TGTGCCAGTAGTATGGTGGGAGGGCCAGCGGGGGAGCTGTTTTTT. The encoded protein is CASSMVGGPAGELFF.

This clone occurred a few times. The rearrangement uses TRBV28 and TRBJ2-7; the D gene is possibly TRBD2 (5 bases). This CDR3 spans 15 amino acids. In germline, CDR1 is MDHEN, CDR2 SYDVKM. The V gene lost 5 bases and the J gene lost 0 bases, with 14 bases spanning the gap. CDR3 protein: CASSRGNRPSYEQYF. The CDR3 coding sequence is TGTGCCAGCAGTCGAGGGAACCGTCCCTCCTACGAGCAGTACTTC.

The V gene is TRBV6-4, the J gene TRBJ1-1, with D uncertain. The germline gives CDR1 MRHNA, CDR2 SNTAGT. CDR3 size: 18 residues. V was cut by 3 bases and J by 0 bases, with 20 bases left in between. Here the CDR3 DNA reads TGTGCCAGCAGTGAGAAGTACGCAACAGACCACCTGAACACTGAAGCTTTCTTT. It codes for CASSEKYATDHLNTEAFF.

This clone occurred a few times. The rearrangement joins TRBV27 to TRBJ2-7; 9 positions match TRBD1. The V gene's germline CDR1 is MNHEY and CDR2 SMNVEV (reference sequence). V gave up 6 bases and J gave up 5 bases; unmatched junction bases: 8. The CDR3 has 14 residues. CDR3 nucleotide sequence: TGTGCCAGCAGCCCGGACAGGGGATACCACGAGCAGTACTTC. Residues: CASSPDRGYHEQYF.

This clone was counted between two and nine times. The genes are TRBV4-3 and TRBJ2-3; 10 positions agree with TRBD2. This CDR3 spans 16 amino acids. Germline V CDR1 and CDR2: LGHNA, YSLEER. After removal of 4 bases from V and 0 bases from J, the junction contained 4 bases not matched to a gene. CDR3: CASSPRAGGSTDTQYF. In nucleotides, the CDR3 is TGCGCCAGCAGCCCGAGAGCGGGAGGGAGCACAGATACGCAGTATTTT.